The rows below give T cell receptor beta chains drawn from one sample of a study of T cell responses to AZD1222 COVID-19 vaccine. TCRdb's table, derived via immunoSEQ multiplex PCR, lists solely in-frame clones and lacks some. The table has roughly 100,000 clones, more than 85% seen once. The source was peripheral blood, collected on day 0 of AZD1222 vaccination. The receptors stem from an adult in good health. The CDR3 runs from the conserved cysteine through the conserved F or W. Fields, in order: V gene, J gene, CDR3 protein.

>TRBV5-1|TRBJ2-3
CASSLGQGSDTQYF
>TRBV2|TRBJ1-1
CASHMGGGVTEAFF
>TRBV6-5|TRBJ1-5
CASVSTGLNQPQHF
>TRBV28|TRBJ1-3
CASRPQGYSGNTIYF
>TRBV7-4|TRBJ1-4
CARWGRGEKLFF
>TRBV10-3|TRBJ1-3
CAISARGTGGTFGNTIYF
>TRBV14|TRBJ1-1
CASSQVGAVTEAFF
>TRBV2|TRBJ1-1
CASSGQGAGTEAFF
>TRBV5-6|TRBJ1-2
CASSRTGMSGYTF
>TRBV6-5|TRBJ1-4
CASMPSGSGEKLFF
>TRBV11-2|TRBJ1-1
CASSPYHSTDTEAFF
>TRBV28|TRBJ1-2
CASSPNYGYTF
>TRBV18|TRBJ1-2
CASSRSRGEYNYGYTF
>TRBV6-6|TRBJ1-6
CASSLENPGGTYNSPLHF
>TRBV29-1|TRBJ2-5
CSVRQETQYF
>TRBV5-5|TRBJ2-7
CASSLRVQGYEQYF
>TRBV4-3|TRBJ1-6
CASSQAGRGNSPLHF
>TRBV18|TRBJ1-4
CASSPPSEGGEKLFF
>TRBV6-5|TRBJ1-1
CASSYRAGGGTEAFF
>TRBV5-1|TRBJ1-2
CASSPEGSYGYTF
>TRBV9|TRBJ1-5
CASSVRHFPQHF
>TRBV6-1|TRBJ1-1
CASSQAGSAFF
>TRBV2|TRBJ2-7
CAILRTGGYSYEQYF
>TRBV28|TRBJ2-4
CASSPNGLAKNIQYF
>TRBV28|TRBJ2-7
CASSLTIGDSYEQYF
>TRBV6-2/TRBV6-3|TRBJ1-5
CASSGRDRGYSNQPQHF
>TRBV27|TRBJ2-1
CASRGTSGSHEQFF
>TRBV28|TRBJ1-1
CASRLLGYTEAFF
>TRBV19|TRBJ1-4
CASSFGEKLFF
>TRBV6-1|TRBJ1-2
CASSEDRIYGYTF
>TRBV3-1/TRBV3-2|TRBJ1-4
CASSFRRNNNEKLFF
>TRBV15|TRBJ2-7
CATSLGYKRDEQYF
>TRBV4-1|TRBJ1-1
CASSQNTEAFF
>TRBV13|TRBJ1-1
CASSSQLLTGEGTEAFF
>TRBV6-1|TRBJ1-3
CASSEVPEGTIYF
>TRBV5-5|TRBJ2-1
CASSLAAGGISEQFF
>TRBV7-2|TRBJ2-1
CASRIPQGGNEQFF
>TRBV20-1|TRBJ1-5
CSASETGRYQPQHF
>TRBV18|TRBJ1-5
CASSPRGLSGNQPQHF
>TRBV29-1|TRBJ2-7
CSVPGGAGFNEQYF
>TRBV10-3|TRBJ2-7
CAINSDRGLAGGPSYEQYF
>TRBV30|TRBJ2-1
CAWSVRGPGTGEQFF
>TRBV29-1|TRBJ1-4
CSVRQGEKLFF
>TRBV10-1|TRBJ2-1
CASSKAGVSYNEQFF
>TRBV7-2|TRBJ1-1
CASSLGPRAFF
>TRBV7-9|TRBJ1-2
CASSFQFYGYTF
>TRBV7-2|TRBJ1-6
CASSAGQGFHF
>TRBV27|TRBJ2-3
CASSLSRYSDTQYF
>TRBV5-1|TRBJ2-7
CASSLGTDSTYEQYF
>TRBV5-6|TRBJ1-3
CASSATRGRGTIYF
>TRBV6-5|TRBJ1-1
CASSISGGEAFF
>TRBV27|TRBJ2-1
CASSLLAGLNNEQFF
>TRBV15|TRBJ2-7
CATSRREGSYEQYF
>TRBV7-9|TRBJ2-7
CASSLSQGYEQYF
>TRBV19|TRBJ1-5
CASRGGNQPQHF
>TRBV4-3|TRBJ2-2
CASSQESGGELFF
>TRBV19|TRBJ2-7
CASSIPTANEQYF
>TRBV3-1/TRBV3-2|TRBJ2-1
CASSRAGQPYNEQFF
>TRBV18|TRBJ1-1
CASSPRTGLNTEAFF